The TCR beta chain described here comes from a study of shared clonotypes between healthy human individuals. The overall study: Each donor had three CD4 naive, three CD4 memory, two CD8 naive and one CD8 memory plate.

The CDR3 loop spans 13 amino acids. The V gene end was trimmed by 8 bases and the J gene end by 4 bases; junction bases not matched to a gene: 8. CDR1 is MNHNS, CDR2 SASEGT, per germline. Each cell subset's genomic DNA was divided evenly among several immunoSEQ plates. In the study's own analysis: ImmunoSEQ output lacked quality scores and full-length reads, limiting matched filtering. Here immunoSEQ multiplex PCR was the method, and the copy in TCRdb shows in-frame clones only, minus some. Clonal size and the V and J genes are those of that table, whereas D and trimming came from the DNA. Here the sample spans approximately 980,000 clones, around three quarters being singletons.

The chain is built from TRBV6-1 and TRBJ2-7; 7 bases agree with TRBD1. The sequence was collected from a young man in good health. The sample comprised memory CD4+ T cells sorted from blood. Subset: CD45RA-negative fraction. Here the CDR3 reads CASQRTGEYEQYF. CDR3 coding DNA: TGTGCCAGCCAGAGGACAGGCGAATACGAGCAGTACTTC.